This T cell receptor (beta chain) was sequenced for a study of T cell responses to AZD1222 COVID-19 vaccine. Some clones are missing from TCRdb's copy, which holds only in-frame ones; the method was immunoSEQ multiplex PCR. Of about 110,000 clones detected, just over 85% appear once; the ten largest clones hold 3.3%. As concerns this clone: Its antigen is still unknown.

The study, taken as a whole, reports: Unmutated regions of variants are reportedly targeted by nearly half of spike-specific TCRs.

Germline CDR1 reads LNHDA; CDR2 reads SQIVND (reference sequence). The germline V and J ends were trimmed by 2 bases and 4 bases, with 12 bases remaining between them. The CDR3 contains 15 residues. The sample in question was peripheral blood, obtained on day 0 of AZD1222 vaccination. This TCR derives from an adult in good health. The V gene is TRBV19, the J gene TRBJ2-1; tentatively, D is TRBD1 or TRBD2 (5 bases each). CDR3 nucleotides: TGTGCCAGTAGTATATCGGGGCAGGGATACAATGAGCAGTTCTTC. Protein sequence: CASSISGQGYNEQFF.